This T cell receptor beta chain was recorded in a study of blood T cell repertoires in COVID-19 (TCRdb year 2020). Study-wide context: Samples from collaborators originated in the United States, Italy and Spain and spanned both the acute and convalescent phases of COVID-19. The prospective study material was composed of cDNA or gDNA derived from T cells, B-cell-depleted T cells, or PBMCs. The repertoires were made available in a free public database intended to serve as a resource for research on the immune response to SARS-CoV-2. A de-identified subject ID, COVID-19 status, age in years and sex were almost always included in the sample metadata. The dataset comprised deeply sampled blood TCRbeta repertoires from subjects exposed to, actively infected with, or recovered from COVID-19. Where available, HLA class I and class II types were taken from metadata supplied by the sample provider and were not determined by assay-based typing. The samples were drawn from the first 160 participants of the ongoing ImmuneRACE study and from 1,254 subjects provided by 6 global collaborators.

Overall study results and their limits: How much clinical and demographic metadata was included differed by source and by participant, and the metadata was provided uncurated.

In the case of this clone: No cognate antigen has been identified for it. No base-level quality is on record; no much larger clone is a single base apart.

Each collaborating institution followed its own protocols to collect whole blood in K2EDTA tubes. Collaborator samples were shipped for TCRbeta analysis as frozen whole blood, isolated PBMCs, or DNA extracted from either sample type. TCRbeta CDR3 regions were amplified from genomic DNA using the immunoSEQ Assay, a bias-controlled multiplex PCR. The paper's data handling went like this. The number of nucleated cells in each sample was estimated from the amplification of reference gene primers within the assay. To quantify the absolute abundance of each unique TCRbeta CDR3 rearrangement, sequence reads were collapsed and filtered. For each sample, productive Simpson clonality was calculated as the square root of Simpson's diversity index over productive rearrangements. TCRdb's version of the immuneACCESS table is confined to in-frame rearrangements and falls short of the full clone set. An unresolved V gene accounts for under half of the shortfall where checked; the remainder is of unknown origin. The V and J calls and clone size are taken from that table; D and trimming were inferred from the DNA. The sample table holds around 300,000 clones, of which 70% to 90% were seen once. 9.5% to 12% of the sample goes to the ten largest clones.

The TCR originated in a woman in her 70s with acute or convalescent COVID-19. The sample comprised peripheral blood.

The CDR3 is CASSQEKDITNYGYTF. The DNA is TGCGCCAGCAGCCAAGAGAAGGACATTACTAACTATGGCTACACCTTC. The V gene is TRBV4-1 and the J gene is TRBJ1-2; possibly the D gene is TRBD1, per 5 matching bases. Trimming removed 0 bases from V and 0 bases from J, leaving 11 bases between the germline ends. The CDR3 contains 16 residues, cysteine and phenylalanine counted. Kept here is only the CDR3 DNA, which spans 48 bases and is read in frame from base 1. As encoded in the germline V gene, CDR1 is MGHRA while CDR2 is YSYEKL.